The 22 T cell receptor beta chains listed next were all sequenced from one sample in a study of cytomegalovirus exposure and HLA in healthy donors. The PCR contained 60 Vbeta and 13 Jbeta primers. Only in-frame clones appear in the TCRdb table, and some are missing; sequencing was by immunoSEQ multiplex PCR. The sample yields 200,000 to 250,000 clones, about 89% seen once. Sequencing was performed on PBMCs. The receptors derive from a woman aged 18-29 years in good health and CMV-seronegative.

This rearrangement joins TRBV7-9 to TRBJ2-7; 14 positions match TRBD2. The junction had 9 bases not matched to a gene; V was cut back by 5 bases and J by 3 bases. Germline V gene sequence: CDR1 SEHNR, CDR2 FQNEAQ (reference sequence). The CDR3 contains 17 residues. In DNA, the CDR3 is TGTGCCAGCAGCACAGGGACTAGCGGGGGAAAGCTCTACGAGCAGTACTTC. Amino acids: CASSTGTSGGKLYEQYF.

In its sample, this clone was seen once. The J gene is TRBJ1-2, the V gene TRBV9, with no clear D. CDR3 size: 12 residues. The germline gives CDR1 SGDLS, CDR2 YYNGEE. The V gene lost 3 bases and the J gene lost 6 bases, with 9 bases spanning the gap. In nucleotides, the CDR3 is TGTGCCAGCAGCGGCCTAAGCCATGGCTACACCTTC. It codes for CASSGLSHGYTF. Drawing the rest from reference TRBV9 and TRBJ1-2, the complete variable domain is DSGVTQTPKHLITATGQRVTLRCSPRSGDLSVYWYQQSLDQGLQFLIQYYNGEERAKGNILERFSAQQFPDLHSELNLSSLELGDSALYFCASSGLSHGYTFGSGTRLTVV.

CDR3 nucleotide sequence: TGCGCCAGCAGCCAAGGGGCTCGAAGGAACTATGGCTACACCTTC. Its protein product is CASSQGARRNYGYTF. The V gene is TRBV4-3, the J gene TRBJ1-2; D not certain. The germline V gene encodes CDR1 LGHNA and CDR2 YSLEER. Trimming shortened V by 1 base and J by 2 bases, and 11 bases separated the two germline ends. The CDR3 loop spans 15 amino acids.

The chain uses TRBV5-4 and TRBJ2-5; weak D call: TRBD1 (6 bases). The CDR3 length is 14 residues. Germline V lookup: CDR1 SGHNT, CDR2 YYREEE (reference sequence). Trimming pared 3 bases from V and 4 bases from J, leaving 13 bases between. CDR3 region: CASSWETGGETQYF. The DNA for the CDR3 is TGTGCCAGCAGCTGGGAGACAGGAGGAGAGACCCAGTACTTC.

The chain combines TRBV7-9 with TRBJ1-2; D is perhaps TRBD1 (5 bases). The CDR3 covers 13 residues. The germline V and J ends were trimmed by 5 bases and 6 bases, with 13 bases remaining between them. Per the germline V gene, CDR1 is SEHNR and CDR2 is FQNEAQ (reference sequence). The CDR3 loop reads CASSKRGEHGYTF. The CDR3 DNA sequence: TGTGCCAGCAGCAAACGGGGGGAACATGGCTACACCTTC.

DNA of the CDR3: TGTGCCAGCCTGGGACTCACCAACCCCCAAAACATTCAGTACTTC. Its translation: CASLGLTNPQNIQYF. The chain combines TRBV6-1 with TRBJ2-4, with D possibly TRBD2 on 6 matching bases. CDR3 length: 15 amino acids. Germline V gene sequence: CDR1 MNHNS, CDR2 SASEGT. V lost 8 bases and J lost 5, with 19 bases in between.

The genes are TRBV5-1 and TRBJ2-3; no definite D call. The CDR3 contains 15 residues. Germline V CDR1 and CDR2: SGHRS, YFSETQ. V lost 4 bases, J lost 6 bases, and 18 bases lay in between. The CDR3 spells CASSPADKRGDTQYF. The CDR3 DNA follows: TGCGCCAGCAGCCCCGCGGATAAACGTGGGGATACGCAGTATTTT. The whole variable domain, remainder taken from reference TRBV5-1 and TRBJ2-3, is KAGVTQTPRYLIKTRGQQVTLSCSPISGHRSVSWYQQTPGQGLQFLFEYFSETQRNKGNFPGRFSGRQFSNSRSEMNVSTLELGDSALYLCASSPADKRGDTQYFGPGTRLTVL.

In regard to this clone: One end of the junction is discordant with germline, which a read error may explain. CDR3 coding DNA: TGTTCCAGCAGCGCAGTTATGAAAGGGACAGGGCGAGGGACCCAGTACTTC. The encoded protein is CSSSAVMKGTGRGTQYF. The rearrangement links TRBV7-9 to TRBJ2-5, with 9 bases identical to TRBD1. The CDR3 covers 17 residues. Germline CDR1 reads SEHNR; CDR2 reads FQNEAQ (reference sequence).

V usage is TRBV27 and J usage is TRBJ2-1; 8 bases match TRBD2. CDR3 length equals 16 residues. The germline V gene has CDR1 MNHEY and CDR2 SMNVEV (reference sequence). Trimming removed 5 bases from V and 8 bases from J; junction bases left unmatched: 14. In DNA form, the CDR3 reads TGTGCCAGCAGTCCCTCAGCGGGAGCCCGGGGGGATGAGCAGTTCTTC. This sequence encodes CASSPSAGARGDEQFF.

The chain joins TRBV4-3 to TRBJ1-6, with 9 bases fitting TRBD1. J lost 7 bases, V lost 0 bases, and 4 bases had no gene match. The V gene's germline CDR1 is LGHNA and CDR2 YSLEER. This CDR3 spans 16 amino acids. In DNA form, the CDR3 reads TGCGCCAGCAGCCAAGACCACAGGGGGCCGAATTCACCCCTCCACTTT. The encoded protein is CASSQDHRGPNSPLHF.

CDR3 nucleotide sequence: TGTGCCAGCAGCTTTGCAGGAGGGACTGAAGCTTTCTTT. As protein: CASSFAGGTEAFF. V and J are TRBV7-3 and TRBJ1-1; D is unclear. The CDR3 spans 13 residues. V was clipped by 3 bases and J by 5 bases, with 10 bases between them. CDR1 and CDR2 (germline): SGHTA, FQGTGA.

The chain couples TRBV25-1 to TRBJ2-3, with D perhaps matching TRBD1 (5 bases). The V end was cut by 8 bases, the J end by 0 bases, with 18 bases between. The CDR3 contains 16 residues. Germline CDR1 MGHDK, CDR2 SYGVNS. The CDR3 reads CASDTATATSTDTQYF. In nucleotides, the CDR3 is TGTGCCAGCGATACTGCGACAGCGACGAGCACAGATACGCAGTATTTT.

The chain uses TRBV2 and TRBJ1-5, with D perhaps TRBD1 (5 bases). CDR1 SNHLY and CDR2 FYNNEI come from the germline V gene. Trimming removed 7 bases at V and 3 bases at J, with 13 bases between. This CDR3 is built from 14 residues. The CDR3: CASNPGGNNQPQHF. For the CDR3, the DNA is TGTGCCAGCAACCCCGGGGGGAACAATCAGCCCCAGCATTTT.

The gene calls are TRBV29-1 and TRBJ2-2; possible D gene TRBD2, 6 bases. V shed 3 bases and J shed 2 bases, with 10 bases lying between them. This CDR3 has 14 amino acids. The germline gives CDR1 SQVTM, CDR2 ANQGSEA. The CDR3 loop reads CSVDGDSNTGELFF. The CDR3 DNA reads TGCAGCGTTGACGGGGACTCCAACACCGGGGAGCTGTTTTTT.

The genes are TRBV5-6 and TRBJ2-7; 8 nucleotides line up with TRBD1. The V gene's germline CDR1 is SGHDT and CDR2 YYEEEE. The CDR3 loop spans 15 amino acids. With V trimmed by 0 bases and J by 2 bases, 4 bases remained unmatched. Here the CDR3 DNA reads TGTGCCAGCAGCTTGGCCCTACAGGGGGCCTACGAGCAGTACTTC. This gives the protein CASSLALQGAYEQYF.

The gene calls are TRBV5-6 and TRBJ2-1; a weak D match, TRBD2 (6 bases). V lost 9 bases and J 3 bases, leaving 16 bases between the germline ends. In germline, CDR1 is SGHDT, CDR2 YYEEEE. CDR3 length: 14 amino acids. The CDR3 sequence: CANRSGTGYNEQFF. The CDR3 DNA follows: TGTGCCAACAGGTCCGGGACTGGCTACAATGAGCAGTTCTTC.

The chain joins TRBV6-1 to TRBJ1-5, with 9 bases that match TRBD1. Germline V gives CDR1 MNHNS, CDR2 SASEGT. The ends lost 2 bases at V and 6 bases at J; junction bases unmatched: 11. The CDR3 has 17 amino acids. CDR3 coding DNA: TGTGCCAGCAGTGAAATCCGGGACAGGGTGTTTGGTCAGCCCCAGCATTTT. Translating it yields CASSEIRDRVFGQPQHF.

This chain uses TRBV29-1 with TRBJ2-7; the D gene is possibly TRBD1 (5 bases). CDR3 length: 12 residues. The germline V and J ends were trimmed by 6 bases and 3 bases, with 12 bases remaining between them. Germline lookup yields CDR1 SQVTM and CDR2 ANQGSEA. CDR3 bases: TGCAGCGTCCTACGTCAGGGCTACGAGCAGTACTTC. Protein sequence: CSVLRQGYEQYF.

The CDR3 DNA sequence: TGTGCCAGCAGAAAAGTGGGGACTACCAGCTACGAGCAGTACTTC. It yields the protein CASRKVGTTSYEQYF. This sequence joins TRBV7-3 and TRBJ2-7; TRBD2 aligns across 7 bases. The ends lost 6 bases at V and 3 bases at J; junction bases unmatched: 11. Germline CDR1 is SGHTA and CDR2 is FQGTGA. CDR3 length equals 15 residues.

The chain uses TRBV5-1 and TRBJ2-7; D gene uncertain. The ends were cut back, 5 bases at V and 3 bases at J, with 6 bases in the middle. Germline CDR1 and CDR2: SGHRS and YFSETQ. The CDR3 covers 11 residues. The CDR3 spells CASSYGYEQYF. In DNA form, the CDR3 reads TGCGCCAGCAGTTACGGCTACGAGCAGTACTTC.

The chain couples TRBV2 to TRBJ2-7; D is uncertain. The CDR3 is made up of 14 amino acids. CDR1 and CDR2 (germline): SNHLY, FYNNEI. Trimming cost V 7 bases and J 8 bases, with 21 bases left between them. This CDR3 reads CASTDPWASGQQYF. DNA of the CDR3: TGTGCCAGCACTGACCCGTGGGCAAGTGGCCAGCAGTACTTC.

The V call is TRBV2, the J call TRBJ2-1, with D tentatively TRBD2 (6 bases). This CDR3 has 13 amino acids. Germline CDR1 SNHLY, CDR2 FYNNEI. Trimming cost V 6 bases and J 4 bases, with 10 bases left between them. This CDR3 reads CASSRELYNEQFF. CDR3 in DNA: TGTGCCAGCAGCCGGGAGCTGTACAATGAGCAGTTCTTC.